This T cell receptor beta chain was found in a study of T cell responses to AZD1222 COVID-19 vaccine (dated by TCRdb to about 2021). Regarding the study in general: AZD1222 recipients given second doses at about 4 weeks or at about 12 weeks were pooled, since spike-specific TCR depth and breadth were not found to differ between the two schedules. TCR sequencing covered roughly 230 trial participants: 207 given two doses of AZD1222 and some 25 given two doses of MenACWY control vaccine. Trial participants were enrolled by age into 18-55, 56-69 and 70-plus year subgroups, with roughly 160, 29 and 62 TCR-sequenced participants respectively.

From the cysteine up to the phenylalanine, the CDR3 has a length of 12 residues. Only the CDR3 portion is preserved as DNA: 36 bases, with reading frame beginning at the first base. From the germline V gene, CDR1 is MDHEN and CDR2 is SYDVKM. V and J are truncated by 4 bases and 4 bases respectively, leaving an intervening sequence of 7 bases. The CDR3 regions of human TCRbeta chains were analyzed by immunosequencing. Under the source paper's analysis protocol: TCRs in the repertoires were compared against a reference library of SARS-CoV-2-specific TCRs that had been generated with the MIRA antigen-specificity platform. Breadth was defined as the fraction of unique TCRs that were SARS-CoV-2-associated. Depth was defined as the fraction of total T cells that were SARS-CoV-2-associated. Using the MIRA data, each spike-specific TCR was assigned both to the spike region to which the TCR was reactive and to a CD4 or CD8 class. Log10-transformed breadth and depth values were compared by one-way ANOVA with Sidak's multiple comparisons tests. The clones in this table, taken by TCRdb from immuneACCESS, are in-frame only. Not every clone is retained; where verified, under half of the shortfall comes from an unresolved V gene, and the cause of the rest is unknown. D and trimming come from the DNA, and the V and J calls and clone size come from that table. For this sample there are around 84,000 clones; more than 80% appear just once. Jointly, the top ten make up 31% of the sample.

On this clone: Its binding antigen is unknown. Within one base of it there is no much larger clone, and no base qualities were kept.

The full study reports these points: Only six AZD1222 recipients were SARS-CoV-2 seropositive at baseline, limiting conclusions about previously exposed vaccinees. The 56-69-year group was small, and its depth increase did not reach significance, likely because of low power. The whole spike protein was spanned by vaccine-associated CD4 TCRs, and dominant responses were seen in regions 160-218 and 743-854. A significant rise in spike-specific TCR breadth and depth was observed after two AZD1222 doses relative to day 0 and relative to MenACWY recipients. Because no day 14 peak-response samples were available, repertoires were characterized only after the peak T cell response. Participants were mostly white British, with more females than males. The authors suggested clonal diversity may have been underestimated. Reportedly, close to half of the unique spike-specific TCRs recognized epitopes lying outside the regions that are mutated in the B.1.351 and B.1.1.7 variants.

This sample's time point label indicates: baseline before first vaccination. Samples from vaccinated people were obtained from the UK trials COV001 and COV002, which included a single-blind randomized controlled phase 2/3 trial of AZD1222 (ChAdOx1 nCoV-19) in healthy adults. For TCRbeta chain sequencing, PBMC samples were collected from trial participants at day 0 and at day 28 after the second dose. The chain is assembled from TRBV28 and TRBJ1-1; the D gene is unclear. This clonotype originated in an adult in good health. The sample consisted of peripheral blood, taken on day 0 of AZD1222 vaccination. The nucleotides are TGTGCCAGCAGTTCCGGGAGCACTGAAGCTTTCTTT. This sequence encodes CASSSGSTEAFF.